This TCR beta chain was documented in a study of OX40 agonist ivuxolimab in advanced cancers. Broader study findings: Within 6 weeks, CD4+ and CD8+ blood T cells expanded clonally at 0.1 to 3.0 mg/kg. On average, a greater number of expanded clones characterised CD8+ T cells relative to CD4+.

As concerns this clone: Its matching antigen is unknown.

This table comes from immunoSEQ multiplex PCR, and its TCRdb copy is limited to in-frame clones, with some not included. The sample has roughly 17,000 clones, about four fifths seen once. J gave up 2 bases and V 4 bases, and 3 bases lay outside the gene matches. This CDR3 has 14 residues. CDR1 SEHNR and CDR2 FQNEAQ come from the germline V gene (reference sequence). At cycle 4 day 1, cycle 7 day 1, and baseline, blood was sampled. The chain has TRBV7-9 and TRBJ2-3; 7 bases align to TRBD1. The sequence came from an adult with an advanced solid tumor such as melanoma, head and neck, liver or kidney cancer. The source was CD4+ or CD8+ T cells sorted from blood, collected in a trial of the OX40 agonist ivuxolimab. This chain's CDR3 is CASSYGTATDTQYF. DNA of the CDR3: TGTGCCAGCAGCTACGGGACAGCCACAGATACGCAGTATTTT.